This T cell receptor beta chain was recovered during a study of CD8+CD57+ T cells in acquired aplastic anemia. In the study overall: Quantities of DNA derived from sorted CD4+ and CD8+ cells averaged 3.2 ug.

The CDR3 length is 14 residues. The germline V and J ends were trimmed by 7 bases and 2 bases, with 12 bases remaining between them. Germline values: CDR1 SNHLY, CDR2 FYNNEI. Template material for TCR beta VDJ and CDR3 profiling consisted of genomic DNA. Using its own MiXCR run on the reads, TCRdb lists one record per CDR3 protein. The repertoire holds fewer than 250,000 distinct CDR3 sequences, with less than 65% as singletons. This TCR came from a human donor in good health, serving as a control. The sequenced material came from sorted CD4+, CD8+, or CD8+CD57+ T cells (not recorded which) from PBMCs. The chain carries TRBV2 and TRBJ2-1; the D gene is possibly TRBD2 (7 bases). CDR3 nucleotides: TGTGCCAGCAAGGGGGAGGGTACCTACAATGAGCAGTTCTTC. Translating it yields CASKGEGTYNEQFF.